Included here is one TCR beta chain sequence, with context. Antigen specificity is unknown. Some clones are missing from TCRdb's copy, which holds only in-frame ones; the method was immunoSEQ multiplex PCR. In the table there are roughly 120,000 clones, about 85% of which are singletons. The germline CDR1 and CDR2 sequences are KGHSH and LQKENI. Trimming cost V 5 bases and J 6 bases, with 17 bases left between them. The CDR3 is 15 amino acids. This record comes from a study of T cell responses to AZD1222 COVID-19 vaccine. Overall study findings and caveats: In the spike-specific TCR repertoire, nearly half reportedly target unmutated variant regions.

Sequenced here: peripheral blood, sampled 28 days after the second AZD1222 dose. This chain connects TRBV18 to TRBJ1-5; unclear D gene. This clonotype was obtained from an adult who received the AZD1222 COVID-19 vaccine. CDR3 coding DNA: TGTGCCAGCTCAACGATGACGGGAGAGGGTCAGCCCCAGCATTTT. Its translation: CASSTMTGEGQPQHF.